This T cell receptor beta chain was sequenced for a study of blood T cell repertoires in COVID-19 (dated by TCRdb to 2020 to 2022). Turning to the overall study: Samples from collaborators originated in the United States, Italy and Spain and spanned both the acute and convalescent phases of COVID-19. The sample metadata nearly always contained a de-identified subject ID, COVID-19 status, age in years and sex. The repertoires were released in a freely available public database meant as a resource for research on the immune response to SARS-CoV-2. Where available, HLA class I and class II types were obtained from metadata supplied by the sample provider rather than from assay-based typing. The prospective study material was composed of cDNA or gDNA derived from T cells, B-cell-depleted T cells, or PBMCs. The dataset comprised deeply sampled blood TCRbeta repertoires from subjects exposed to, actively infected with, or recovered from COVID-19. Samples were obtained from the ongoing ImmuneRACE study (first 160 participants) and from over 1,000 subjects provided by 6 global collaborators.

V has 6 bases trimmed and J has 15 bases trimmed; junction bases matching no gene number 18. The CDR3 numbers 16 residues from cysteine through phenylalanine. Only the CDR3 part of the read is kept: 48 bases, read in frame from the first base. The germline V gene gives CDR1 as LGHNT and CDR2 as FRNRAP. Concerning this clone itself: It has no known antigen specificity. No base-level quality is on record; no much larger clone is a single base apart.

The immunoSEQ Assay, a bias-controlled multiplex PCR, was used to amplify TCRbeta CDR3 regions from genomic DNA. The authors' pipeline ran thus. Within the assay, amplification of reference gene primers was used to estimate how many nucleated cells each sample contained. To quantify the absolute abundance of each unique TCRbeta CDR3 rearrangement, sequence reads were collapsed and filtered. For each sample, productive Simpson clonality was calculated as the square root of Simpson's diversity index across productive rearrangements. This is the immuneACCESS table as TCRdb keeps it, with only in-frame sequences that have V and J called. A part of the clones is gone; compared with another copy, unresolved V genes explain less than half, and the rest is unexplained. V and J calls and clone size are as listed in that table; D and trimming were resolved from the DNA. The sample table holds 200,000 to 250,000 clones, of which roughly 80% were seen once. The ten top clones hold around a sixth of the sample.

The collaborating institutions used their own protocols to collect whole blood in K2EDTA tubes. Collaborator samples were shipped for TCRbeta analysis as frozen whole blood, isolated PBMCs, or DNA extracted from either sample type. Broader findings and caveats from the paper: Clinical and demographic metadata were provided uncurated, with the amount varying by source and participant.

Input material: peripheral blood. The sequence links TRBV12-5 to TRBJ2-1, with 12 central nucleotides matching TRBD1. The receptor's source is an elderly woman with active or convalescent COVID-19. The bases are TGTGCTAGTGGCATCCTATCGGGACAGGGGGCCTCAAGAGTGTTCTTC. Its coded protein is CASGILSGQGASRVFF.